The 15 T cell receptor beta chains given below trace back to one sample, sequenced in a study of cytomegalovirus exposure and HLA in healthy donors. The PCR was carried out with 60 Vbeta primers and 13 Jbeta primers. Here immunoSEQ multiplex PCR was the method, and the copy in TCRdb shows in-frame clones only, minus some. The sample records 200,000 to 250,000 clones, 70% to 90% being singletons. Sample: PBMCs. The origin of the receptors is a human donor in good health.

This clone was counted a single time. This rearrangement joins TRBV7-9 to TRBJ2-7, with 10 bases aligning to TRBD2. The CDR3 extends over 14 amino acids. CDR1 and CDR2 (germline): SEHNR, FQNEAQ (reference sequence). V gave up 5 bases and J gave up 4 bases; unmatched junction bases: 5. CDR3 protein: CASSRSGRGYEQYF. Written as DNA, the CDR3 is TGTGCCAGCAGCCGGAGCGGGAGGGGGTACGAGCAGTACTTC. The full variable domain, completed using reference TRBV7-9 and TRBJ2-7, is DTGVSQNPRHKITKRGQNVTFRCDPISEHNRLYWYRQTLGQGPEFLTYFQNEAQLEKSRLLSDRFSAERPKGSFSTLEIQRTEQGDSAMYLCASSRSGRGYEQYFGPGTRLTVT.

The rearrangement uses TRBV15 and TRBJ2-1; 10 bases match TRBD2. CDR3 size: 16 residues. The V gene end was trimmed by 0 bases and the J gene end by 5 bases; junction bases not matched to a gene: 4. CDR1 LNHNV and CDR2 YYDKDF come from the germline V gene (reference sequence). CDR3 DNA: TGTGCCACCAGCAGAGATCTACTAGCGGGAAACAATGAGCAGTTCTTC. Translating it yields CATSRDLLAGNNEQFF.

The chain employs TRBV11-3 and TRBJ2-1, with 8 bases lining up with TRBD2. The CDR3 spans 14 residues. V lost 5 bases, J lost 2 bases, and 2 bases stayed unmatched. Germline V gene sequence: CDR1 SGHNT, CDR2 YENEEA. CDR3 sequence (DNA): TGTGCCAGCAGCCTTAGCGGGGCCTACAATGAGCAGTTCTTC. The encoded protein is CASSLSGAYNEQFF.

The chain uses TRBV7-2 and TRBJ2-1, with D possibly TRBD2 on 6 matching bases. Germline CDR1 reads SGHTA; CDR2 reads FQGNSA. The CDR3 has 16 residues. Trimming cost V 5 bases and J 2 bases, with 16 bases left between them. The CDR3 DNA follows: TGTGCCAGCAGCCCCGGAGGGAGTGACCCCTACAATGAGCAGTTCTTC. Its translation: CASSPGGSDPYNEQFF.

The gene calls are TRBV4-3 and TRBJ2-1; TRBD2 aligns across 14 bases. V shed 0 bases and J 12 bases; nucleotides not matched to a gene: 7. Germline V gene data show CDR1 as LGHNA and CDR2 as YSLEER. The length of the CDR3 is 16 residues. CDR3 region: CASSQDEGLAGEGQFF. CDR3 bases: TGCGCCAGCAGCCAAGATGAGGGACTAGCGGGAGAAGGGCAGTTCTTC.

The genes are TRBV18 and TRBJ2-1; 9 bases map to TRBD2. CDR1 KGHSH and CDR2 LQKENI come from the germline V gene. The V gene end was trimmed by 7 bases and the J gene end by 0 bases; junction bases not matched to a gene: 10. The CDR3 sequence is 17 residues long. The CDR3 region has the DNA TGTGCCAGCTTCGTGACTAGCGGACGAAGCTCCTACAATGAGCAGTTCTTC. It codes for CASFVTSGRSSYNEQFF.

The chain carries TRBV14 and TRBJ2-1, with 11 bases identical to TRBD2. J lost 5 bases, V lost 5 bases, and 8 bases had no gene match. Germline values: CDR1 SGHDN, CDR2 FVKESK. The CDR3 length is 16 residues. DNA of the CDR3: TGTGCCAGCAGCGGCCGGGGACTAGCGGATCACAATGAGCAGTTCTTC. Amino acid sequence: CASSGRGLADHNEQFF. Variable domain in full (rest from reference TRBV14 and TRBJ2-1): EAGVTQFPSHSVIEKGQTVTLRCDPISGHDNLYWYRRVMGKEIKFLLHFVKESKQDESGMPNNRFLAERTGGTYSTLKVQPAELEDSGVYFCASSGRGLADHNEQFFGPGTRLTVL.

This clone was recorded only once. One junction end disagrees with the germline gene, perhaps due to a read error. This chain connects TRBV7-9 to TRBJ2-7, with TRBD2 identical over 9 bases. Germline CDR1 and CDR2: SEHNR and FQNEAQ (reference sequence). This CDR3 is built from 14 residues. CDR3 nucleotide sequence: TGTTCCAGCAGCTTGGGACTAGCCTCCTACGAGCAGTACTTC. This sequence encodes CSSSLGLASYEQYF.

The chain uses TRBV7-9 and TRBJ2-1; possible D gene TRBD2, 6 bases. Trimming shortened V by 5 bases and J by 5 bases, and 16 bases separated the two germline ends. The CDR3 contains 15 residues. CDR1 is SEHNR and CDR2 is FQNEAQ in the germline V gene (reference sequence). The CDR3 bases are TGTGCCAGCAGCCGCGGGGAGGTGGGAAACAATGAGCAGTTCTTC. Translating gives CASSRGEVGNNEQFF.

CDR3 sequence reads: CASSTLGTGLNTEAFF. DNA of the CDR3: TGTGCCAGTAGTACGCTAGGGACAGGGTTGAACACTGAAGCTTTCTTT. The chain couples TRBV19 to TRBJ1-1; 9 bases align to TRBD1. Trimming at V came to 4 bases and at J to 0 bases, leaving 6 bases not matched to a gene. The V gene's germline CDR1 is LNHDA and CDR2 SQIVND (reference sequence). CDR3 size: 16 residues.

This chain links TRBV29-1 with TRBJ2-1; 11 nucleotides agree with TRBD2. CDR1 SQVTM and CDR2 ANQGSEA come from the germline V gene. V trimming: 6 bases; J trimming: 3 bases; junction bases outside the gene matches: 1. The CDR3 totals 13 residues. In DNA, the CDR3 is TGCAGCGTCGGGACTAGCGGCTACAATGAGCAGTTCTTC. Its protein product is CSVGTSGYNEQFF.

J is TRBJ1-4 and V is TRBV9; D might be TRBD1 (6 bases). This CDR3 has 14 residues. Trimming took off 3 bases at V and 3 bases at J, with 9 bases between the two ends. Per germline, CDR1 SGDLS and CDR2 YYNGEE. This CDR3 reads CASSDGQSNEKLFF. DNA of the CDR3: TGTGCCAGCAGCGATGGACAGTCTAATGAAAAACTGTTTTTT.

The rearrangement links TRBV28 to TRBJ1-5; no definite D call. V was shortened by 6 bases and J by 6 bases, with 18 bases between the two germline ends. The germline V gene encodes CDR1 MDHEN and CDR2 SYDVKM. The CDR3 has 15 amino acids. CDR3 region: CASSLADGRFQPQHF. In nucleotides, the CDR3 is TGTGCCAGCAGCCTGGCGGACGGGAGGTTTCAGCCCCAGCATTTT.

The chain couples TRBV19 to TRBJ2-7; 7 nucleotides match TRBD1. The ends lost 6 bases at V and 3 bases at J; junction bases unmatched: 11. The CDR3 sequence is 15 residues long. CDR1 is LNHDA, CDR2 SQIVND, per germline (reference sequence). CDR3 sequence reads: CASSVTGESSYEQYF. The CDR3 DNA follows: TGTGCCAGTAGCGTCACAGGGGAGTCGAGCTACGAGCAGTACTTC.

DNA of the CDR3: TGTGCCAGCAGTTTTTTGGAACTAGCGGGAGATTACAATGAGCAGTTCTTC. This codes for CASSFLELAGDYNEQFF. The chain couples TRBV27 to TRBJ2-1, with 11 bases aligning to TRBD2. The V segment lost 3 bases and the J segment 4 bases; nucleotides outside the gene matches: 8. The germline gives CDR1 MNHEY, CDR2 SMNVEV (reference sequence). The CDR3 loop spans 17 amino acids.